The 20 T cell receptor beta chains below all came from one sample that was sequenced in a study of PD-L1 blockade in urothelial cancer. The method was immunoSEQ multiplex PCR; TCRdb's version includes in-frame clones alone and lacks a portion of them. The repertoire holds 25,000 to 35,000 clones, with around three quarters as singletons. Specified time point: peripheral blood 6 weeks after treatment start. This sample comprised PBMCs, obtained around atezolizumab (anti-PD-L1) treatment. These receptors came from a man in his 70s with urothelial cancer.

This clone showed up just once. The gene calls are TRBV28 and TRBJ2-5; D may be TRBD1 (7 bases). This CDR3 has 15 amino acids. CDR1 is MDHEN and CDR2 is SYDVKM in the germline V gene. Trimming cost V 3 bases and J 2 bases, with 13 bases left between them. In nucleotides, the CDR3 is TGTGCCAGCAGTTTCCCTCAGGGGGGTCAAGAGACCCAGTACTTC. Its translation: CASSFPQGGQETQYF.

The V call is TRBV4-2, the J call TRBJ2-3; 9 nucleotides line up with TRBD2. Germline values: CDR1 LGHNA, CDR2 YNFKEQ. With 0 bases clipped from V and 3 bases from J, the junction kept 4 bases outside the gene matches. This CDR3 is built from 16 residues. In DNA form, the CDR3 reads TGTGCCAGCAGCCAAGAGCTAGCGGGGATAACAGATACGCAGTATTTT. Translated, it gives CASSQELAGITDTQYF.

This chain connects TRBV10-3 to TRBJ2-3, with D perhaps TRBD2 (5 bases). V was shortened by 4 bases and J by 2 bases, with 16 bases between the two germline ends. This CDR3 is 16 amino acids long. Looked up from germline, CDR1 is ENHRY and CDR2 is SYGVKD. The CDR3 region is CAISATGMDYTDTQYF. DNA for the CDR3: TGTGCCATCAGTGCCACGGGAATGGATTACACAGATACGCAGTATTTT.

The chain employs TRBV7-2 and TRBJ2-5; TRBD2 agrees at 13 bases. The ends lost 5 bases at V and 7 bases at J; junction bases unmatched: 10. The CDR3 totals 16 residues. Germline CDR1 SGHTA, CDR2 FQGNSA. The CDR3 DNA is TGTGCCAGCAGCCGCTCTACTAGCGGGGGGGGTGGGACCCAGTACTTC. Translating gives CASSRSTSGGGGTQYF. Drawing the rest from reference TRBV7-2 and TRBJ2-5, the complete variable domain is GAGVSQSPSNKVTEKGKDVELRCDPISGHTALYWYRQSLGQGLEFLIYFQGNSAPDKSGLPSDRFSAERTGGSVSTLTIQRTQQEDSAVYLCASSRSTSGGGGTQYFGPGTRLLVL.

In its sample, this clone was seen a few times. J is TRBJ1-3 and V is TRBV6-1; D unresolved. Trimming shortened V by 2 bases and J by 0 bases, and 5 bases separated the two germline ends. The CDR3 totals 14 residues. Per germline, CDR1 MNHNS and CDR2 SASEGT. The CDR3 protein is CASSEYISGNTIYF. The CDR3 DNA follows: TGTGCCAGCAGTGAATACATCTCTGGAAACACCATATATTTT.

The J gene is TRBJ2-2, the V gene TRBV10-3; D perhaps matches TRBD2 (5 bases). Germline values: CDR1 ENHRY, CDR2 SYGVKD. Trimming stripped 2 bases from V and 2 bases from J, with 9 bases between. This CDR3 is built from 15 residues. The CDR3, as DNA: TGTGCCATCAGTGAGACCAGACTAAACACCGGGGAGCTGTTTTTT. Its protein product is CAISETRLNTGELFF.

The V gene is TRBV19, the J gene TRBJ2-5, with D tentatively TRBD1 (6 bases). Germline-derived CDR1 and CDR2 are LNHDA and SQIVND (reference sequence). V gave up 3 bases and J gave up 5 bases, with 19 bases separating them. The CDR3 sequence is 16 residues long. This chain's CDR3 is CASSIRMLGGMETQYF. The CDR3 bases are TGTGCCAGTAGTATTAGAATGCTAGGGGGTATGGAGACCCAGTACTTC. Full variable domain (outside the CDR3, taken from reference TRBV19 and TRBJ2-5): DGGITQSPKYLFRKEGQNVTLSCEQNLNHDAMYWYRQDPGQGLRLIYYSQIVNDFQKGDIAEGYSVSREKKESFPLTVTSAQKNPTAFYLCASSIRMLGGMETQYFGPGTRLLVL.

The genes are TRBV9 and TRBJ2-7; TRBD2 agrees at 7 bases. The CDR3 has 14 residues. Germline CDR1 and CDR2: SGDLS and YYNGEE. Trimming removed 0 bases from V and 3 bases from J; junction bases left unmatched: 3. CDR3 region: CASSVGPGGYEQYF. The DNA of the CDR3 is TGTGCCAGCAGCGTAGGTCCGGGGGGCTACGAGCAGTACTTC.

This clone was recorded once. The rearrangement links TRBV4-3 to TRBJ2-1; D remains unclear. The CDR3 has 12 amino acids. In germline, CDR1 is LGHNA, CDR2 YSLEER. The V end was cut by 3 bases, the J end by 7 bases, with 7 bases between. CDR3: CASSQHKNEQFF. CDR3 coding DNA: TGCGCCAGCAGCCAGCACAAAAATGAGCAGTTCTTC.

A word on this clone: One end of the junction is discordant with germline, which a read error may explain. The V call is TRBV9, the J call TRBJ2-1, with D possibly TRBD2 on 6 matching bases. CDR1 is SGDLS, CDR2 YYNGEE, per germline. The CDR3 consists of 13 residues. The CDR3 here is CASSRDSDNEQFF. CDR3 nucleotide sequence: TGTGCCAGCAGCCGGGACTCCGACAATGAGCAGTTCTTC.

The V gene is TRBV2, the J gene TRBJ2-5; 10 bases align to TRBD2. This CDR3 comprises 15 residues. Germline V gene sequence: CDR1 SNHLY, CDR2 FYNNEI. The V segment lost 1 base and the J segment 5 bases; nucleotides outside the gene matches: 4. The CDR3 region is CASSEVAGGPETQYF. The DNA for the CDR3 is TGTGCCAGCAGTGAAGTAGCGGGGGGCCCGGAGACCCAGTACTTC.

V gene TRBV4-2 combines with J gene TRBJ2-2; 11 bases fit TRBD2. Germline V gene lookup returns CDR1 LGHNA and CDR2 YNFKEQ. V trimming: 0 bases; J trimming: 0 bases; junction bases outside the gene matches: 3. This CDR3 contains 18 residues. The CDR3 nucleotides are TGTGCCAGCAGCCAAGAACCGGGACTAGCGGCGAACACCGGGGAGCTGTTTTTT. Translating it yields CASSQEPGLAANTGELFF.

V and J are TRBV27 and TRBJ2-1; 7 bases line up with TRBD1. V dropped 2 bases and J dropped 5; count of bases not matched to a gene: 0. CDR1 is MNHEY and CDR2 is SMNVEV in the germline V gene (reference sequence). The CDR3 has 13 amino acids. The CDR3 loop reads CASSLDRDNEQFF. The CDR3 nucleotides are TGTGCCAGCAGTTTAGACAGGGACAATGAGCAGTTCTTC.

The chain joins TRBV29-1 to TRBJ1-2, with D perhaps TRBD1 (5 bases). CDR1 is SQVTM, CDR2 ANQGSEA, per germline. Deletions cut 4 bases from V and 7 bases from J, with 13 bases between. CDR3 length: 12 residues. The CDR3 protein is CSVGGPDGGYTF. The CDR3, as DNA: TGCAGCGTTGGGGGCCCTGATGGTGGCTACACCTTC. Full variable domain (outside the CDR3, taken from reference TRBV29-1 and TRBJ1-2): SAVISQKPSRDICQRGTSLTIQCQVDSQVTMMFWYRQQPGQSLTLIATANQGSEATYESGFVIDKFPISRPNLTFSTLTVSNMSPEDSSIYLCSVGGPDGGYTFGSGTRLTVV.

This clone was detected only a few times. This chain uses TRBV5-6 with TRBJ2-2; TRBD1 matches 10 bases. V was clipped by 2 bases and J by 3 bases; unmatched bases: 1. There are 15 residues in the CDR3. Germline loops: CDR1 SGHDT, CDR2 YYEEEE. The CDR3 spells CASSFGQGDTGELFF. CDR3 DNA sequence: TGTGCCAGCAGCTTCGGACAGGGGGACACCGGGGAGCTGTTTTTT. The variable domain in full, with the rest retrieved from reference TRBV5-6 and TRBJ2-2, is DAGVTQSPTHLIKTRGQQVTLRCSPKSGHDTVSWYQQALGQGPQFIFQYYEEEERQRGNFPDRFSGHQFPNYSSELNVNALLLGDSALYLCASSFGQGDTGELFFGEGSRLTVL.

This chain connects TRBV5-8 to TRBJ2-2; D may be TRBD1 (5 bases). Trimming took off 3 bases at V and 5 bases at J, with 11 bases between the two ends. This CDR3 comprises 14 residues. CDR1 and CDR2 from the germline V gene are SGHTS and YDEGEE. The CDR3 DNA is TGTGCCAGCAGCTCCAGGGTGCTGACCGGGGAGCTGTTTTTT. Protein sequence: CASSSRVLTGELFF.

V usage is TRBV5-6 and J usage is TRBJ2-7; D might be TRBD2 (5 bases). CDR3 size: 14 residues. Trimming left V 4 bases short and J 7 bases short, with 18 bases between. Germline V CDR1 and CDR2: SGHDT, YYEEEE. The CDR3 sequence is CASSPSRARGEQYF. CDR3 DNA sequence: TGTGCCAGCAGCCCCAGTCGGGCCCGAGGGGAGCAGTACTTC.

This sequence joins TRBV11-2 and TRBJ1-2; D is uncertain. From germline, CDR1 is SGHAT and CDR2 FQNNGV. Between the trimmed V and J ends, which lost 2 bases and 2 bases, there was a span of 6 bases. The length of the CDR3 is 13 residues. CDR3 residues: CASSLTENYGYTF. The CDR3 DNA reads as TGTGCCAGCAGCTTAACAGAGAACTATGGCTACACCTTC.

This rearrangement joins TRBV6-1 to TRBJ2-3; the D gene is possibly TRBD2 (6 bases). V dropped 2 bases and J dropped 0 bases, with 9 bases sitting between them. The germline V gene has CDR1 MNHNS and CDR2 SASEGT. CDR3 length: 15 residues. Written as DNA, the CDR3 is TGTGCCAGCAGTGAACAAACTAGCAGCACAGATACGCAGTATTTT. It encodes CASSEQTSSTDTQYF.

Here the CDR3 DNA reads TGTGCCAGCAGCTCACTACAGGGGATTGGCAATGAGCAGTTCTTC. The encoded protein is CASSSLQGIGNEQFF. The chain has TRBV7-2 and TRBJ2-1, with TRBD1 identical over 7 bases. The CDR3 is 15 amino acids. Germline CDR1 and CDR2: SGHTA and FQGNSA. V gave up 4 bases and J gave up 6 bases; unmatched junction bases: 9.